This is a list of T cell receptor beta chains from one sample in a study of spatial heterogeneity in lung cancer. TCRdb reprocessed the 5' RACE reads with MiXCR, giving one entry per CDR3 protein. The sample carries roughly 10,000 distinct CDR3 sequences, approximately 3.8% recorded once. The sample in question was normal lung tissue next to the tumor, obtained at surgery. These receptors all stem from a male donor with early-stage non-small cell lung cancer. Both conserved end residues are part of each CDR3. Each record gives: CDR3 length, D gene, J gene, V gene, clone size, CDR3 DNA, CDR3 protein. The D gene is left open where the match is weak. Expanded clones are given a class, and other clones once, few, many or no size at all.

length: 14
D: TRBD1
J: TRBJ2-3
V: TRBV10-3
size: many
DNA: TGTGCCACCCGGGGACAGGGGGGCCCAGATACGCAGTATTTT
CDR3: CATRGQGGPDTQYF

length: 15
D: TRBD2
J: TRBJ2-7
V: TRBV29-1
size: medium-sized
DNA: TGCAGCGTTGACGGTAGCGGGAGCGATCCCTACGAGCAGTACTTC
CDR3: CSVDGSGSDPYEQYF

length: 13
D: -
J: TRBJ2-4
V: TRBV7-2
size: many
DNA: TGTGCCAGCAGCTCGTATCTTGAAAACATTCAGTACTTC
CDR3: CASSSYLENIQYF

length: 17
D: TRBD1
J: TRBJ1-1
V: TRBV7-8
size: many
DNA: TGTGCCAGCAGCTCCCTTGGACAGGGGAGATCGGATGATGGAGCTTTCTTT
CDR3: CASSSLGQGRSDDGAFF

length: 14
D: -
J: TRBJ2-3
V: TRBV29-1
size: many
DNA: TGCAGCGTGTGCGAGCGGAGCAGCACAGATACGCAGTATTTT
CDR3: CSVCERSSTDTQYF

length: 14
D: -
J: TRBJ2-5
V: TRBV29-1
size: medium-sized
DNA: TGCAGCGCCTGGACTCTGGGAATGCAAGAGACCCAGTACTTC
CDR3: CSAWTLGMQETQYF

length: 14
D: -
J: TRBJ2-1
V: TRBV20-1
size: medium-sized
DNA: TGCAGTGCTAGAGAGGACCTCTCCTACAATGAGCAGTTCTTC
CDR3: CSAREDLSYNEQFF

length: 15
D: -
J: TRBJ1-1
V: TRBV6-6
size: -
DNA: TGTGCCAGCACCCCCCCGACATGGACGAACACTGAAGCTTTCTTT
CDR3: CASTPPTWTNTEAFF

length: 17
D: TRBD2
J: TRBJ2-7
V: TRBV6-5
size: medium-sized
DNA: TGTGCCAGCAGTCCTTCCCTCCTAGCGGGACATTCCTACGAGCAGTACTTC
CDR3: CASSPSLLAGHSYEQYF

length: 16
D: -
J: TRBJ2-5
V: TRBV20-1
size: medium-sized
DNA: TGCAGTGCTAGAGATCGAGGCAATTTCCACAAAGAGACCCAGTACTTC
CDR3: CSARDRGNFHKETQYF

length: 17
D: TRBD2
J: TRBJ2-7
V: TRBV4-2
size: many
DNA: TGTGCCAGCAGCCAAGGGGGCCGACTAGCGGGACACTACGAGCAGTACTTC
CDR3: CASSQGGRLAGHYEQYF

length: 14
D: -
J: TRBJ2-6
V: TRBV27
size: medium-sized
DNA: TGTGCCAGCAGTTTATCGACTGGGGCCAACGTCCTGACTTTC
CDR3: CASSLSTGANVLTF

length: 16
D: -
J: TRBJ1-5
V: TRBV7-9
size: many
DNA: TGTGCCAGCAGCTTAGAGATGGGACGGAGCAATCAGCCCCAGCATTTT
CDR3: CASSLEMGRSNQPQHF

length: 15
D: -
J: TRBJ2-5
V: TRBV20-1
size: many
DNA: TGCAGTGCTAGAGATCCCGGGCACCACCAAGAGACCCAGTACTTC
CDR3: CSARDPGHHQETQYF

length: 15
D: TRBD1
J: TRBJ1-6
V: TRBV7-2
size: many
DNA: TGTGCCAGCAGCTTACTTACAGGACAGGGGTCACCCCTCCACTTT
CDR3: CASSLLTGQGSPLHF

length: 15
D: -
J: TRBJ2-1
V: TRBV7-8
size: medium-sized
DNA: TGTGCCAGCAGCTTAGAGCCTAGTGTGGGCTATGAGCAGTTCTTC
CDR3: CASSLEPSVGYEQFF

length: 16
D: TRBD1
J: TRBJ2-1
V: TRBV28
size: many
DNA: TGTGCCAGCAGTTTTCCCCGGGACAGGGGAATGGATGAGCAGTTCTTC
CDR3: CASSFPRDRGMDEQFF

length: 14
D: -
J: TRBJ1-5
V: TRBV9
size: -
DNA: TGTGCCAGCAGCGTAGGGACAGCTAATCAGCCCCAGCATTTT
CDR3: CASSVGTANQPQHF

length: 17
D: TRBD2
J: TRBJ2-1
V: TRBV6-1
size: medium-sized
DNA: TGTGCCAGCAGTGAGGGACTAGCTCTTGGGATGAAGGGTGAGCAGTTCTTC
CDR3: CASSEGLALGMKGEQFF

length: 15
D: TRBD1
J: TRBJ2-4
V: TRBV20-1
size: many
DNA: TGCAGTGCTCTGGACAGGGTTGTAGCCAAAAACATTCAGTACTTC
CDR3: CSALDRVVAKNIQYF

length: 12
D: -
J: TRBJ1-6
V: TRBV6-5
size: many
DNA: TGTGCCAGCAGGAGGAGTAATTCACCCCTCCACTTT
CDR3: CASRRSNSPLHF

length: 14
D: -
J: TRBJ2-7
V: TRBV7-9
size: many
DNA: TGTGCCAGCAGCTTAGGTACTGACTCCTACGAGCAGTACTTC
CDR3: CASSLGTDSYEQYF

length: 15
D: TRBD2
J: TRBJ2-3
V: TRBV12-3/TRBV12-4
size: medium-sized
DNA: TGTGCCAGCAGTTTAGTAGCGGGGGGAGCAGATACGCAGTATTTT
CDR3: CASSLVAGGADTQYF

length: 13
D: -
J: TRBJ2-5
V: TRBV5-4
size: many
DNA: TGTGCCAGCAGCTTGGGGAATAAAGAGACCCAGTACTTC
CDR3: CASSLGNKETQYF

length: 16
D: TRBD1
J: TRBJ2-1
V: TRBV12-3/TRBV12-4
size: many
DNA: TGTGCCAGCAGTTTAGCGCAAGGGACAGGGGGCTATGAGCAGTTCTTC
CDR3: CASSLAQGTGGYEQFF

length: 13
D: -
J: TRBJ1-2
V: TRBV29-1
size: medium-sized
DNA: TGCAGCGTTGCGACAGCGAGGAACTATGGCTACACCTTC
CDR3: CSVATARNYGYTF

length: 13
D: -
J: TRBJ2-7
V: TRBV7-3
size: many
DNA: TGTGCCAGCAGCCCCGGGAATGCCTACGAGCAGTACTTC
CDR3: CASSPGNAYEQYF

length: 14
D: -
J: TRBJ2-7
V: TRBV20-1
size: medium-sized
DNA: TGCAGTGCTGAGGGGGCAGCGGGAGCCTACGAGCAGTACTTC
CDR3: CSAEGAAGAYEQYF

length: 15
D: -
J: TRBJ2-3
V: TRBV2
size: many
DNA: TGTGCCAGCAGTGGAGGGGCAATAGGGACAGATACGCAGTATTTT
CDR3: CASSGGAIGTDTQYF

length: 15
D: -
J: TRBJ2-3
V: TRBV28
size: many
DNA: TGTGCCAGCAGCCAGACGGCACCGGTCGTAGATACGCAGTATTTT
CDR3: CASSQTAPVVDTQYF

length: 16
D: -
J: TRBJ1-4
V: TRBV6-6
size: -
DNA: TGTGCCAGCAGTTACTCGCGCGGCAGAACAAATGAAAAACTGTTTTTT
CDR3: CASSYSRGRTNEKLFF

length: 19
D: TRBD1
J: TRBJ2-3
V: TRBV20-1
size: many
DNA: TGCAGTGCTAGATCTTCAACCCCGACAGGGAGAGGTTTCGGAGATACGCAGTATTTT
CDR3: CSARSSTPTGRGFGDTQYF

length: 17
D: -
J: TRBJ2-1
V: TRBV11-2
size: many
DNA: TGTGCCAGCAGCTTAGAGAAAAGGGTACTGCCTAGGAATGAGCAGTTCTTC
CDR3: CASSLEKRVLPRNEQFF

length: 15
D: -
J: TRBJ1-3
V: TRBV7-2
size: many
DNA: TGTGCCAGCAGCCCAGAGGTTAGCTCTGGAAACACCATATATTTT
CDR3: CASSPEVSSGNTIYF

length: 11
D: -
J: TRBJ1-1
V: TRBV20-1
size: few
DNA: TGCAGTGCTGCCAGGAACACTGAAGCTTTCTTT
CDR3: CSAARNTEAFF

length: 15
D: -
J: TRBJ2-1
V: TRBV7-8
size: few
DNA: TGTGCCAGCAGCTTAAAATCGCGCTCCTACAATGAGCAGTTCTTC
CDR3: CASSLKSRSYNEQFF

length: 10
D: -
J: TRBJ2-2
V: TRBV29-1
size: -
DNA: TGCAGCGTTTACACCGTGGAGCTGTTTTTT
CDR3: CSVYTVELFF

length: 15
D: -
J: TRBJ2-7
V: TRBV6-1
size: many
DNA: TGTGCCAGCAGTGAGGTCGCGGGGTCTGCCTACGAGCAGTACTTC
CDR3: CASSEVAGSAYEQYF

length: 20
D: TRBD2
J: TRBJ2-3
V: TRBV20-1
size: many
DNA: TGCAGTGCTAGAGATTACCTGGTCAGCGGGAGGGCCTTAGAGGCAGATACGCAGTATTTT
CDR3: CSARDYLVSGRALEADTQYF

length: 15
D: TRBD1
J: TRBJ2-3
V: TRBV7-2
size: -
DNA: TGTGCCAGCAGCCGGGGACAGTTTAGCACAGATACGCAGTATTTT
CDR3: CASSRGQFSTDTQYF

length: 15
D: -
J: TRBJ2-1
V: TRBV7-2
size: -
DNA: TGTGCCAGCAGCCGTGGGGGGAGCGGCAACAATGAGCAGTTCTTC
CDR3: CASSRGGSGNNEQFF

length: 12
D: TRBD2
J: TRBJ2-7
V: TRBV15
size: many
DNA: TGTGCCACCAGCATTAGCGGGAGGGAGCAGTACTTC
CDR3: CATSISGREQYF

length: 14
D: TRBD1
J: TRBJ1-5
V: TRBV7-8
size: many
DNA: TGTGCCAGCAGCTTTGACAGGGCTGATCAGCCCCAGCATTTT
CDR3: CASSFDRADQPQHF

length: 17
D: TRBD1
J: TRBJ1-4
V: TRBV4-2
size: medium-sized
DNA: TGTGCCAGCAGCCATAGACAGGGGGCCGGGCCTAATGAAAAACTGTTTTTT
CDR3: CASSHRQGAGPNEKLFF

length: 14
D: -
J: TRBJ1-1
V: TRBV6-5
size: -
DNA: TGTGCCGGCAGTTACGGGACTACCCAGGGAGAAGCTTTCTTC
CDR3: CAGSYGTTQGEAFF

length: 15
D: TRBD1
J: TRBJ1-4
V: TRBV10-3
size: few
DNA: TGTGCCATCAGTGACCCGACAGGGGGTAATGAAAAACTGTTTTTT
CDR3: CAISDPTGGNEKLFF

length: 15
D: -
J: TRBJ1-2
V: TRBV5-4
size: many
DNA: TGTGCCAGCAGCTTGCGACAGATACCTAACTATGGCTACACCTTC
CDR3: CASSLRQIPNYGYTF

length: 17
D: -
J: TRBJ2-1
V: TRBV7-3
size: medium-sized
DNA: TGTGCCAGCAGCTTAATGGGGGCCCCAAGCTCCTACAATGAGCAGTTCTTC
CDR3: CASSLMGAPSSYNEQFF

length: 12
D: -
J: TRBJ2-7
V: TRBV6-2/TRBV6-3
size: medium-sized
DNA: TGTGCCAGCAGAGGGCAGACCTACGAGCAGTACTTC
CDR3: CASRGQTYEQYF

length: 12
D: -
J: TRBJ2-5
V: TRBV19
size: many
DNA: TGTGCCAGTACCACAGGGAACGCGCCCCAGTACTTC
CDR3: CASTTGNAPQYF

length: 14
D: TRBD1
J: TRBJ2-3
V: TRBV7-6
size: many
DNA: TGTGCCAGCAGCTTAGGGACAGGGGGCCAAACGCAGTATTTT
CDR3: CASSLGTGGQTQYF

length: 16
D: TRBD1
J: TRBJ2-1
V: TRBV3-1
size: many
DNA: TGTGCCAGCAGCCACCCGACAGGGGGCTTGTACAATGAGCAGTTCTTC
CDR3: CASSHPTGGLYNEQFF

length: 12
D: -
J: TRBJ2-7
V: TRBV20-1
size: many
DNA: TGCAGTGCTAGAGATGAGGGGCGCGAGCAGTACTTC
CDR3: CSARDEGREQYF

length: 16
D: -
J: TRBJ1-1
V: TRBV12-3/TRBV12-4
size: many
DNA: TGTGCCAGCAGCTCGAGGACAGTTAGCGAAAACACTGAAGCTTTCTTT
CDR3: CASSSRTVSENTEAFF

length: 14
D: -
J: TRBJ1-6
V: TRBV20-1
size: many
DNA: TGCAGTGCTTTTCAAGGACGGAGATATTCACCCCTCCACTTT
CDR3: CSAFQGRRYSPLHF

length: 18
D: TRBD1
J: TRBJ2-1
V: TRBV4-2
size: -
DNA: TGTTCCAGCAGCCAAGAAGGATACGGGACAGGTCTTTACAATGAGCAGTTCTTC
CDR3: CSSSQEGYGTGLYNEQFF

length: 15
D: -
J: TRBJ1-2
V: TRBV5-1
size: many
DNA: TGCGCCAGCAGCTTGGATCTTCCCGAGAACTATGGCTACACCTTC
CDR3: CASSLDLPENYGYTF

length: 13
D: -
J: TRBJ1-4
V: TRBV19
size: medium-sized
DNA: TGTGCCAGCCTCGGAGGGACTAATGAAAAACTGTTTTTT
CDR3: CASLGGTNEKLFF